This T cell receptor (beta chain) was retrieved from a study of shared clonotypes between healthy human individuals. This clone was seen just once. TCRdb's copy holds only in-frame clones and misses some; the assay was immunoSEQ multiplex PCR. The table has approximately 720,000 clones, 72% seen once. The TCR originated in a woman in her twenties or thirties in good health. Material for sequencing was memory CD4+ T cells sorted from blood. Subset: CD45RA-negative fraction.

The CDR3 is CAWSLAKNIQYF. The CDR3, as DNA: TGTGCCTGGAGTCTCGCCAAAAACATTCAGTACTTC. The chain has TRBV30 and TRBJ2-4; no reliable D call. The CDR3 covers 12 residues. CDR1 is GTSNPN, CDR2 SVGIG, per germline (reference sequence). Trimming stripped 2 bases from V and 1 base from J, with 3 bases between.